The TCR beta chain described here comes from a study of T-cell reconstitution after alpha-beta-depleted transplantation in children. This clonotype was seen a few times. Unique molecular identifiers were incorporated into the prepared TCRbeta library. TCRdb reprocessed the PCR reads via MiXCR and lists one record per CDR3 protein. The sample has about 500,000 distinct CDR3 sequences; approximately 32% are singletons. The clonotype was recovered from a human donor who donated a stem cell graft to a child with aplastic anemia. The sequencing here drew on PBMCs from the stem cell graft donor, taken from the stem cell graft.

CDR3 residues: CASSLRVSSGDSYEQYF. In DNA, the CDR3 is TGTGCCAGCAGCCTCCGGGTTTCCAGCGGGGACTCCTACGAGCAGTACTTC. The rearrangement joins TRBV7-2 to TRBJ2-7; 7 bases agree with TRBD2. This CDR3 is 17 amino acids long. Germline CDR1 is SGHTA and CDR2 is FQGNSA. The junction had 13 bases not matched to a gene; V was cut back by 5 bases and J by 0 bases.